This T cell receptor beta chain was documented in a study of shared clonotypes between healthy human individuals. General observations from the study: Rarefaction indicated that sorted-subset sequencing remained incomplete although depth was large.

CD45RA+ naive and CD45RA-negative memory subsets were separated from CD4+ cells. Notes on this clone: Its antigen is as yet unknown.

Deep was the level at which the assay was run. The method was immunoSEQ multiplex PCR; TCRdb's version includes in-frame clones alone and lacks a portion of them. The sample shows 2 million to 2.5 million clones, more than 90% of them seen only once. Germline trimming cut 2 bases from V and 4 bases from J; bases unmatched to any gene: 3. The CDR3 runs 15 residues. Germline V CDR1 and CDR2: GTSNPN, SVGIG (reference sequence). J is TRBJ1-5 and V is TRBV30; TRBD1 matches at 12 bases. The sample consisted of naive CD4+ T cells sorted from blood. Sample subset: CD45RA+ positively selected. The TCR was taken from a man between 18 and 29 years old in good health. In DNA form, the CDR3 reads TGTGCCTGGAGTTGGGGACAGGGGGCAAATCAGCCCCAGCATTTT. Translating gives CAWSWGQGANQPQHF.